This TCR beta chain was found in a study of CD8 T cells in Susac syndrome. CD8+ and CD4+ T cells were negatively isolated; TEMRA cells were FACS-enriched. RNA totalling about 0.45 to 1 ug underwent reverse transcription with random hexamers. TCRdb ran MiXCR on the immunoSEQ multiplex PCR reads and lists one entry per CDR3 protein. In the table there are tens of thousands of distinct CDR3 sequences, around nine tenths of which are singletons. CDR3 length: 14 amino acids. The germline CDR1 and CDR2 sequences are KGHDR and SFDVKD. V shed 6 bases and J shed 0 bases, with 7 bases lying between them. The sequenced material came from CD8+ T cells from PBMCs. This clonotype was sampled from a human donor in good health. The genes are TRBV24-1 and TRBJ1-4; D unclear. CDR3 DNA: TGTGCCACCAGTCAGATAGCAACTAATGAAAAACTGTTTTTT. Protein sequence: CATSQIATNEKLFF.